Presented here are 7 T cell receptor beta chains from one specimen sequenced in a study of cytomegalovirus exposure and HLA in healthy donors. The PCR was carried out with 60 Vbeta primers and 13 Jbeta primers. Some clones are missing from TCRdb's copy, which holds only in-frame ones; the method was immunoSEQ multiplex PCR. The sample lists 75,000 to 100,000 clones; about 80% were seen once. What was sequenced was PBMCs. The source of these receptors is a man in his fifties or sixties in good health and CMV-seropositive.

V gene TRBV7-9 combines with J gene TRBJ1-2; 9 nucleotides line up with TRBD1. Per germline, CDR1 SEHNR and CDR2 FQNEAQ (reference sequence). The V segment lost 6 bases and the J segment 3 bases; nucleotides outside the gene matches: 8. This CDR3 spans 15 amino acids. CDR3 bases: TGTGCCAGCAGTTCAACAGGGGGCTCGTACTATGGCTACACCTTC. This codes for CASSSTGGSYYGYTF.

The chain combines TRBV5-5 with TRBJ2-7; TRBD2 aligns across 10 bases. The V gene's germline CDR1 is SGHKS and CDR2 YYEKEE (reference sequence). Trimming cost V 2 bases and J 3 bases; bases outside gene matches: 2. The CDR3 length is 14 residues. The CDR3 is CASSFASGGYEQYF. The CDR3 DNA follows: TGTGCCAGCAGCTTCGCTAGCGGGGGCTACGAGCAGTACTTC.

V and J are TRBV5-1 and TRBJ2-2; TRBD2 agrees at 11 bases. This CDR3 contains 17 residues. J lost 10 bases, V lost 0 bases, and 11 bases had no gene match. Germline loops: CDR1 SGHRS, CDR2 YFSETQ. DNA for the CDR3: TGCGCCAGCAGCTTGGCCGTAGGACTAGCGGGCCAAACGGAGCTGTTTTTT. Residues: CASSLAVGLAGQTELFF.

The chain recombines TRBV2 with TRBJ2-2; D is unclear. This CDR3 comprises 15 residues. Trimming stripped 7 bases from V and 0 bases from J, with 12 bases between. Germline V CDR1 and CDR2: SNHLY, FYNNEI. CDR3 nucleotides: TGTGCCAGCAAAAGTGGCAGTTCGAACACCGGGGAGCTGTTTTTT. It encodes CASKSGSSNTGELFF. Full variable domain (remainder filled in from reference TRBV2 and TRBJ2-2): EPEVTQTPSHQVTQMGQEVILRCVPISNHLYFYWYRQILGQKVEFLVSFYNNEISEKSEIFDDQFSVERPDGSNFTLKIRSTKLEDSAMYFCASKSGSSNTGELFFGEGSRLTVL.

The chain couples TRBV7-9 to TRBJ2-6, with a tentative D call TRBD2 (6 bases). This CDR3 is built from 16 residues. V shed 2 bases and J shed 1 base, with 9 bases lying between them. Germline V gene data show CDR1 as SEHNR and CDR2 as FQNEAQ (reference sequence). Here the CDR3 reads CASSLPGRSGANVLTF. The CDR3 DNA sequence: TGTGCCAGCAGCTTACCGGGGAGGTCTGGGGCCAACGTCCTGACTTTC.

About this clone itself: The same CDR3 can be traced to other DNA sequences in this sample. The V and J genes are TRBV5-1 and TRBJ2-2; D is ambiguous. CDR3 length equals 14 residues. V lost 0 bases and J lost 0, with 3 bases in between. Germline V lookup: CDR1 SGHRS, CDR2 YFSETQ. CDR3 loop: CASSLAANTGELFF. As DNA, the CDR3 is TGCGCCAGCAGCTTGGCAGCGAACACCGGGGAGCTGTTTTTT.

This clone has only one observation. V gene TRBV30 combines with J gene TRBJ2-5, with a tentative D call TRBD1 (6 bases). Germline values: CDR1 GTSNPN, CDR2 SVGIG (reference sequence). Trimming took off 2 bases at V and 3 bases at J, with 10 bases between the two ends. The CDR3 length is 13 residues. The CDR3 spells CAWSRGWEETQYF. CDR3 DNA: TGTGCCTGGAGTAGGGGGTGGGAAGAGACCCAGTACTTC.